The sequence of this TCR beta chain was determined in a study of technical replicates of blood from four donors. This CDR3 contains 17 residues. Clones were read by immunoSEQ multiplex PCR, and TCRdb kept only the in-frame ones, dropping some. The data show roughly 100,000 clones, around 96% seen once. V gene TRBV12-1 combines with J gene TRBJ2-7; the table's TRBD2 call for D was not verified on the DNA. TRBV12-1 is marked as a pseudogene. Sequencing used T cells isolated from PBMCs. This receptor was taken from a human donor in good health. CDR3 sequence: CASSTLTSGSLRYEQYF. CDR3 nucleotide sequence: TGTGCCAGCAGCACCCTAACTAGCGGGAGCCTTAGGTACGAGCAGTACTTC.